This T cell receptor (beta chain) emerged from a study of blood T cells in healthy people across ages. Study-level information: For every two T cells, template switching captured about one barcoded beta molecule.

Note on this clonotype: Its antigen is not known.

A second roughly 6 to 12 cycle PCR used barcoded and J-beta primers. Every single cDNA molecule received a tag from a template-switch adaptor with 12 random nucleotides. TCRdb re-called the 5' RACE reads with MiXCR, one entry per CDR3 protein. The profile shows around 750,000 distinct CDR3 sequences, less than 70% of them singletons. The V gene's germline CDR1 is SNHLY and CDR2 FYNNEI. J was trimmed by 4 bases and V by 7 bases; bases with no gene match: 5. This CDR3 spans 15 amino acids. Study-wide results and limits: Roughly linearly, TCR beta diversity per million T cells fell as age increased. Naive CD4+ cell counts and diversity both ran higher in long-lived than in aged donors.

This clonotype was obtained from a man aged 80 or over in good health. The chain recombines TRBV2 with TRBJ2-5, with 14 bases fitting TRBD2. Material for sequencing was blood. The CDR3 coding sequence is TGTGCCAGCATCGGGACTAGCGGGAGTAGAGAGACCCAGTACTTC. This codes for CASIGTSGSRETQYF.